The present T cell receptor (beta chain) was sequenced within a study of T cell responses to AZD1222 COVID-19 vaccine. Regarding the study as a whole: Spike as a whole was targeted by vaccine-associated CD4 TCRs, dominant at 160-218 and 743-854. Rises in breadth and depth of Spike-specific TCRs came after two AZD1222 doses.

Sequencing used immunoSEQ multiplex PCR; TCRdb keeps in-frame clones, though not all of them. The sample holds about 94,000 clones; about 88% are singletons and the top ten take 13%. Germline V gene sequence: CDR1 MNHEY, CDR2 SVGEGT. This CDR3 is 15 amino acids long. Deletions cut 2 bases from V and 1 base from J, with 12 bases between. With regard to this clone: The antigen is undetermined.

This chain joins TRBV6-2 or TRBV6-3 and TRBJ2-7; D gene ambiguous. The TCR was taken from an adult in good health. The sequencing here drew on peripheral blood, taken on day 0 of AZD1222 vaccination. CDR3 nucleotides: TGTGCCAGCAGTTACCGGGCAAACCCTTCCTACGAGCAGTACTTC. Translation: CASSYRANPSYEQYF.